Listed below are T cell receptor beta chains from one sample, sequenced in a study of T cell repertoires in cytomegalovirus infection. MiXCR, run by TCRdb on the reads, gives a single entry per CDR3 protein. Among some 220,000 distinct CDR3 sequences listed, 6.5% were seen once. The sample taken for sequencing was PBMCs. The source is a human donor in good health (CMV status not recorded). Some clones in this sample may be carry-over from other donors' samples. CDR3s include the opening cysteine and the closing phenylalanine or tryptophan. The D gene is left open where the match is weak. Not every row has a clone size; where given, it reads once, few, many or a size class.

d_call clone_size j_call v_call cdr3_nt cdr3_aa
TRBD2 many TRBJ2-7 TRBV29-1 TGCAGCGTCGGGGACTATCGCTACTCCTACGAGCAGTACTTC CSVGDYRYSYEQYF
TRBD1 - TRBJ2-1 TRBV6-4 TGTGCCAGCAGTGACGTGGGACAGGGGCGGAATGAGCAGTTCTTC CASSDVGQGRNEQFF
- many TRBJ2-3 TRBV14 TGTGCCAGCAGCCAACTGGGGGTTAGCACAGATACGCAGTATTTT CASSQLGVSTDTQYF
- many TRBJ1-1 TRBV11-2 TGTGCCAGCAGCTCACCCAGGGATTCGGGAACTGAAGCTTTCTTT CASSSPRDSGTEAFF
- many TRBJ1-1 TRBV7-2 TGTGCCAGCAGCCGGACAGTCATGAACACTGAAACTTTCTTT CASSRTVMNTETFF
- few TRBJ1-3 TRBV20-1 TGCAGTGCTAAGGACAGACTCTCTGGAAACACCATATATTTT CSAKDRLSGNTIYF
TRBD1 many TRBJ1-2 TRBV6-5 TGTGCCAGCAGTGGCTGGACAGGGGGCGGTAACTATGGCTACACCTTC CASSGWTGGGNYGYTF
- many TRBJ2-7 TRBV6-5 TGTGCCAGCAGTTACTCCCTCGAGCAGTACTTC CASSYSLEQYF
- many TRBJ2-5 TRBV20-1 TGCAGTGCGGACGGAATTAGGGGACGGCAGGAGACCCAGTACTTC CSADGIRGRQETQYF
- many TRBJ1-5 TRBV6-2/TRBV6-3 TGTGCCAGCAGTTACTCGTCCAGAGAAGCGGGGGCTAATCAGCCCCAGCATTTT CASSYSSREAGANQPQHF
TRBD1 many TRBJ2-3 TRBV11-2 TGTGCCAGCAGCTTAGCCGACAGGGAATACACAGATACGCAGTATTTT CASSLADREYTDTQYF
- many TRBJ1-5 TRBV6-1 TGTGCCAGCAGGGACGCGGGACGTAATCAGCCCCAGCATTTT CASRDAGRNQPQHF
- many TRBJ2-5 TRBV7-2 TGTGCCAGCAGCTTACGACAAGTCCAAGAGACCCAGTACTTC CASSLRQVQETQYF
- many TRBJ1-1 TRBV7-9 TGTGCCAGCAGCCGCAGGATATCTCTACCGCGGAAAGGAACTGAAGCTTTCTTT CASSRRISLPRKGTEAFF
- many TRBJ2-3 TRBV29-1 TGCAGCGGACGCCAGGGCACAGATACGCAGTATTTT CSGRQGTDTQYF
TRBD1 many TRBJ1-4 TRBV3-1 TGTGCCAGCAGCCCGGACAGGGCTAGGGCAACTAATGAAAAACTGTTTTTT CASSPDRARATNEKLFF
- few TRBJ2-6 TRBV6-2/TRBV6-3 TGTGCCAGCAGTTACAGGCCCGGGACTGGGGCCAACGTCCTGACTTTC CASSYRPGTGANVLTF
- many TRBJ2-7 TRBV28 TGTGCCAGCAGCCCCGTCTCCGGGGACATCTCCTACGAGCAGTACTTC CASSPVSGDISYEQYF
TRBD1 many TRBJ1-6 TRBV5-5 TGTGCCAGCAGCCAGGACAGGGGGCGTTCACCCCTCCACTTT CASSQDRGRSPLHF
- many TRBJ2-2 TRBV6-2/TRBV6-3 TGTGCCAGCAGTTACTCCGGGCTTCGGGGGGAGCTGTTTTTT CASSYSGLRGELFF
TRBD2 - TRBJ2-2 TRBV20-1 TGCAGTGCCTCCTCACTAGCGGGGGGATTCACCGGGGAGCTGTTTTTT CSASSLAGGFTGELFF
- many TRBJ2-6 TRBV6-2/TRBV6-3 TGTGCCAGCAGTGCGCCGAACTCTGGGGCCAACGTCCTGACTTTC CASSAPNSGANVLTF
- few TRBJ2-1 TRBV28 TGTGCCAGCAGTGGGGGGGGGGGGGCGGGTCCCGAGAATGAGCAGTTCTTC CASSGGGGAGPENEQFF
- few TRBJ1-5 TRBV20-1 TGCAGTGCTAGGAACCTACAGACGTATAGCAATCAGCCCCAGCATTTT CSARNLQTYSNQPQHF
- many TRBJ1-4 TRBV20-1 TGCAGTGCCAGGGTTTATGAAAAACTGTTTTTT CSARVYEKLFF
- - TRBJ1-2 TRBV25-1 TGTGCCAGCAGTAGAGATCGTGGCTACACCTTC CASSRDRGYTF
- - TRBJ2-1 TRBV12-5 TGTGCTAGTGGTTTGAGAGACAATGAGCAGTTCTTC CASGLRDNEQFF
TRBD1 many TRBJ1-1 TRBV19 TGTGCCAGTAACAAGAACCAGGGGGCCGAAACTGAAGCTTTCTTT CASNKNQGAETEAFF
- many TRBJ1-2 TRBV6-1 TGTGCCAGCAGTGACGGCGGGGAAGCCTACACCTTC CASSDGGEAYTF
- many TRBJ2-7 TRBV29-1 TGCAGCGTTGAAGAGTTCCGATACGGGAAAACCTACGAGCAGTACTTC CSVEEFRYGKTYEQYF
- many TRBJ2-2 TRBV2 TGTGCCAGCAGTGAAGTGGTAGCCGGGGAGCTGTTTTTT CASSEVVAGELFF
TRBD1 - TRBJ2-6 TRBV9 TGTGCCAGCAGCGTAGAAGCCTGGGGACAGACCTTCTCTGGGGCCAACGTCCTGACTTTC CASSVEAWGQTFSGANVLTF
- many TRBJ1-2 TRBV29-1 TGCAGCGTTGAAACCTCTATTGGGGGCACCCGTGGCTACACCTTC CSVETSIGGTRGYTF
- many TRBJ1-6 TRBV7-9 TGTGCCAGCAGCTTACGGGGGGGGTTGGATTCACCCCTCCACTTT CASSLRGGLDSPLHF
- many TRBJ1-6 TRBV20-1 TGCAGTGCTACGAGGGTTGGGTCACCCCTCCACTTT CSATRVGSPLHF
- many TRBJ2-7 TRBV19 TGTGCCAGTAGTATCATCCCCTTACCCGATTACGAGCAGTACTTC CASSIIPLPDYEQYF
- many TRBJ2-1 TRBV7-2 TGTGCCAGCAGCTTAAGGCTAGCCCACCACATTGAGCAGTTCTTC CASSLRLAHHIEQFF
- many TRBJ2-1 TRBV29-1 TGCAGCGTCGGGGACAATGAGCAGTTCTTC CSVGDNEQFF
- few TRBJ1-1 TRBV2 TGTGCCAGCAGTGACCGGCAGGGGAAGCCTGAAGCTTTCTTT CASSDRQGKPEAFF
- many TRBJ2-1 TRBV5-1 TGCGCCAGCAGCTTGGCCTCGGCGGCGTACAATGAGCAGTTCTTC CASSLASAAYNEQFF
TRBD1 many TRBJ1-5 TRBV2 TGTGCCAGCAGTGCAACAGGGGGGAGGCAGCCCCAGCATTTT CASSATGGRQPQHF
TRBD1 many TRBJ2-3 TRBV7-2 TGTGCCAGCAGCTTCTCCGGGACAGGGGCAGATACGCAGTATTTT CASSFSGTGADTQYF
TRBD1 many TRBJ2-7 TRBV4-1 TGCGCCAGCAGCCGCGAAGGGACAGGGAGAGTAGACGAGCAGTACTTC CASSREGTGRVDEQYF
TRBD2 many TRBJ2-1 TRBV6-2/TRBV6-3 TGTGCCAGCAGCCGACTAGCGGGGGTGTCCTACAATGAGCAGTTCTTC CASSRLAGVSYNEQFF
- many TRBJ1-5 TRBV28 TGTGCCAGCAGTTTCCCCAGTCCGGGGGGGCATCAGCCCCAGCATTTT CASSFPSPGGHQPQHF
- many TRBJ2-1 TRBV28 TGTGCCAGCATAAACGCCGGGGTACAAGGTAACAATGAGCAGTTCTTC CASINAGVQGNNEQFF
TRBD1 - TRBJ2-7 TRBV6-2/TRBV6-3 TGTGCCAGCAGATTCCTCCGGGACAGGGTCTACGAGCAGTACTTC CASRFLRDRVYEQYF
- many TRBJ1-1 TRBV29-1 TGCAGCGTTCTCCCCGGGATATCTTATCTGAACACTGAAGCTTTCTTT CSVLPGISYLNTEAFF
TRBD2 many TRBJ2-3 TRBV14 TGTGCCAGCAGCTCCGGGACTAGCGTAACAGATACGCAGTATTTT CASSSGTSVTDTQYF
TRBD1 many TRBJ2-7 TRBV7-2 TGTGCCAGCAGCTTAGCCGGACAGGGGGATCGACACCAGTACTTC CASSLAGQGDRHQYF
- many TRBJ1-3 TRBV7-2 TGTGCCAGCAGCTCGCAGGGAAGCTCTGGAAACACCATATATTTT CASSSQGSSGNTIYF
TRBD1 many TRBJ2-7 TRBV6-1 TGTGCCTTACGGACAGGGTTGGCCTACGAGCAGTACTTC CALRTGLAYEQYF
- many TRBJ2-3 TRBV7-2 TGTGCCAGCAGCTTAGCGGGGGGGCCCACAGATACGCAGTATTTT CASSLAGGPTDTQYF
- many TRBJ2-6 TRBV5-1 TGCGCCAGCAGCAAAGAAGTAGTACCCTCTGGGGCCAACGTCCTGACTTTC CASSKEVVPSGANVLTF
- - TRBJ2-1 TRBV20-1 TGCAGTGCTGAAGGGGGCCGGGGGGGTGAGCAGTTCTTC CSAEGGRGGEQFF